A selection of T cell receptor beta chains follows, all from one sample in a study of CD8+ T cells in alopecia areata. Assay used: immunoSEQ multiplex PCR; TCRdb lists only in-frame clones, some missing. The sample contains 200,000 to 250,000 clones, 64% of which appear only once. The source material was CD4+ T cells sorted from blood, sampled at week 4, from a patient treated with tofacitinib. These receptors originate from a human donor with alopecia areata. The CDR3 runs from the conserved cysteine through the conserved F or W. The order of the fields is clone size, J gene, D gene, V gene, CDR3 DNA, CDR3 protein. A D gene is named only where the DNA matches it firmly. Size is omitted from some rows. Given values are once, few, many or a class for expanded clones.

-	TRBJ2-2	-	TRBV4-1	TGCGCCAGCAGCAGGGCGGGGGAGCTGTTTTTT	CASSRAGELFF
few	TRBJ2-7	-	TRBV29-1	TGCAGCGTTGAAAAGGACTACGAGCAGTACTTC	CSVEKDYEQYF
-	TRBJ1-1	-	TRBV18	TGTGCCAGCTCACAGCGAGAGAACACTGAAGCTTTCTTT	CASSQRENTEAFF
many	TRBJ1-1	-	TRBV19	TGTGCCAGTAGTATAGCTTCCGGACAGATGAACACTGAAGCTTTCTTT	CASSIASGQMNTEAFF
-	TRBJ1-2	TRBD1	TRBV5-4	TGTGCCAGCAGCTTGGGCCCGGGACAGGGCCCCTTC	CASSLGPGQGPF
once	TRBJ2-5	-	TRBV10-3	TGTGCCATCAGTGACCCAGCGTACCAAGAGACCCAGTACTTC	CAISDPAYQETQYF
once	TRBJ2-7	-	TRBV4-3	TGCGCCAGCAGCCAAGATCTTTTTAGGCCAGGCGCTCTCTCCTACGAGCAGTACTTC	CASSQDLFRPGALSYEQYF
-	TRBJ1-5	-	TRBV2	TGTGCCAGCAGCCTCCAAGGGAGTCAGCCCCAGCATTTT	CASSLQGSQPQHF
-	TRBJ2-1	-	TRBV19	TGTGCCAGTAGTCTCCTCAGGGGTGGGGCCTACAATGAGCAGTTCTTC	CASSLLRGGAYNEQFF
-	TRBJ1-2	-	TRBV4-3	TGCGCCAGCAGCCAAGAAGGAGGTCGAAGTGGGACGGTAGGCTACACCTTC	CASSQEGGRSGTVGYTF
-	TRBJ1-2	-	TRBV4-1	TGCGCCAGCAGCCAAGGGAACGGGAAGAGGGACTATGGCTACACCTTC	CASSQGNGKRDYGYTF
-	TRBJ1-1	TRBD1	TRBV6-5	TGTGCCAGCAGTTACGTCGACAGGGCAGGAACTGAAGCTTTCTTT	CASSYVDRAGTEAFF
many	TRBJ1-1	-	TRBV14	TGTGCCAGCAGCCAAGGGCTCCGTAACACTGAAGCTTTCTTT	CASSQGLRNTEAFF
-	TRBJ2-5	TRBD1	TRBV30	TGTGCCTGGAGCCCCCCGTTGGGACAGGGTTTGGAGACCCAGTACTTC	CAWSPPLGQGLETQYF
once	TRBJ1-5	-	TRBV18	TGTGCCAGCTCACCTGGGCACGCTAATGAGCCCCAGCATTTT	CASSPGHANEPQHF
-	TRBJ2-2	TRBD2	TRBV11-2	TGTGCCAGCAGCTTAATGGCGGGGGGGCCGCCCGGGGAGCTGTTTTTT	CASSLMAGGPPGELFF
-	TRBJ1-6	TRBD1	TRBV11-2	TGTGCCAGCAGCCTGGGACAGCCCAATTCACCCCTCCACTTT	CASSLGQPNSPLHF
-	TRBJ2-3	TRBD2	TRBV11-2	TGTGCCAGCAGCTCCGAAGCGGGGGCGATGGATACGCAGTATTTT	CASSSEAGAMDTQYF
few	TRBJ1-5	-	TRBV25-1	TGTGCCAGCAGTGCCATGAATACACAGGGAGTTAAGCCCCAGCATTTT	CASSAMNTQGVKPQHF
-	TRBJ2-3	-	TRBV27	TGTGCCAGCAGACTTCGGACCGAATATAGCACAGATACGCAGTATTTT	CASRLRTEYSTDTQYF
few	TRBJ1-5	TRBD1	TRBV29-1	TGCAGCGTTAAGGGGACAGGACCGGGACCCCAGCATTTT	CSVKGTGPGPQHF
-	TRBJ2-2	-	TRBV5-6	TGTGCCAGCAGCCCGGGGGTTCCCACCGGGGAGCTGTTTTTT	CASSPGVPTGELFF
-	TRBJ1-1	-	TRBV7-8	TGTGCCAGCAGCCTGGGGCGGAACACTGAAGCTTTCTTT	CASSLGRNTEAFF
-	TRBJ2-5	TRBD2	TRBV5-1	TGCGCCACCCGAGCCGGGGGGGGGCGCGAAGAGACCCAGTACTTC	CATRAGGGREETQYF
many	TRBJ2-3	-	TRBV19	TGTGCCAGTAGCCCGACAGGTACTACGGGCACGCAGTATTTT	CASSPTGTTGTQYF
-	TRBJ2-3	-	TRBV30	TGTGCCTGGAGTTCCGACAGGCCGGTAGATACGCAGTATTTT	CAWSSDRPVDTQYF
-	TRBJ2-7	TRBD1	TRBV5-1	TGCGCCAGCAGCCCTGGGACAGGGGAGTCCTACGAGCAGTACTTC	CASSPGTGESYEQYF
few	TRBJ2-7	-	TRBV7-9	TGTGCCAGCAGCATTCAGGGGGGCGGCGAGCAGTACTTC	CASSIQGGGEQYF
-	TRBJ1-3	-	TRBV29-1	TGCAGCGTCGGCCCGGGGGGAAACACCATATATTTT	CSVGPGGNTIYF
once	TRBJ1-2	TRBD1	TRBV28	TGTGCCAGCACCTCGACAGGGAGGGGCTATGGCTACACCTTC	CASTSTGRGYGYTF
-	TRBJ1-2	TRBD1	TRBV5-4	TGTGCCAGCAGCTGGGACAGGGGGGATGGCTACACCTTC	CASSWDRGDGYTF